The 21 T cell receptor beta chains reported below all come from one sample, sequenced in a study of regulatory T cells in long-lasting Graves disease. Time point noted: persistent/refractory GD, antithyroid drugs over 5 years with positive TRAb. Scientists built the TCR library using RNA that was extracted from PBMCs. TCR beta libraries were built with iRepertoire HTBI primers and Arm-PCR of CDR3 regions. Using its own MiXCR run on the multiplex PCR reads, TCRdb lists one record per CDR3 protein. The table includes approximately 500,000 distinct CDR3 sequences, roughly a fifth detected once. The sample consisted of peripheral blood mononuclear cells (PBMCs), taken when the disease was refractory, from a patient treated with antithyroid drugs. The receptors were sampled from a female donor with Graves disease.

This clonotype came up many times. The CDR3 sequence is CASRGQGVTGELFF. CDR3 in DNA: TGTGCCAGCCGCGGGCAGGGGGTCACCGGGGAGCTGTTTTTT. V is TRBV2 and J is TRBJ2-2, with 7 positions matching TRBD1. The germline gives CDR1 SNHLY, CDR2 FYNNEI. V was clipped by 8 bases and J by 4 bases; unmatched bases: 7. The CDR3 is 14 residues long.

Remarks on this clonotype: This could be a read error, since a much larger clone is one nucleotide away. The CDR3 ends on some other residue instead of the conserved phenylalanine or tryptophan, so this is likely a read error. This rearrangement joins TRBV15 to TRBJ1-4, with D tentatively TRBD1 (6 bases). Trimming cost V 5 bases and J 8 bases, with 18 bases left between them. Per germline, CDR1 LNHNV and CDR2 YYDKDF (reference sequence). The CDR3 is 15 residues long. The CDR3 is CATSQGTGQVEKLFL. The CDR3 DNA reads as TGTGCCACCAGCCAGGGTACGGGACAAGTAGAAAAACTGTTTCTT.

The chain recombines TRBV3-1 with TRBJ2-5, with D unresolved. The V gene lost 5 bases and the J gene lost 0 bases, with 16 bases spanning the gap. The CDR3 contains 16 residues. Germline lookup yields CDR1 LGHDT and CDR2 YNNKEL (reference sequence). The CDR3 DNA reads TGTGCCAGCAGCGACTTAAGAGCCAGTAACCAAGAGACCCAGTACTTC. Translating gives CASSDLRASNQETQYF.

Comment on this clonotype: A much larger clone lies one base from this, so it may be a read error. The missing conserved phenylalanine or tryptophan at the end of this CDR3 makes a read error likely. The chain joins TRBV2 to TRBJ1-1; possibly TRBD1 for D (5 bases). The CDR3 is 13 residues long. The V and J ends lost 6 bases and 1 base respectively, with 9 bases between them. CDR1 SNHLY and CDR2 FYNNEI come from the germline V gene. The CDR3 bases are TGTGCCAGCAGATTGGGGGAGAACACTGAAGCTTTCGTT. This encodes CASRLGENTEAFV.

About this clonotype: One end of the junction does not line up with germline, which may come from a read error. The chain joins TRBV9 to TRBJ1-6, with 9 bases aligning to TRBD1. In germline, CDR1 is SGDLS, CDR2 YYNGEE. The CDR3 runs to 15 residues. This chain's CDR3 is CASSEEGTGNSPLRF. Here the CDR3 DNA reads TGTGCCAGCAGCGAGGAGGGGACAGGGAATTCACCCCTCCGCTTT.

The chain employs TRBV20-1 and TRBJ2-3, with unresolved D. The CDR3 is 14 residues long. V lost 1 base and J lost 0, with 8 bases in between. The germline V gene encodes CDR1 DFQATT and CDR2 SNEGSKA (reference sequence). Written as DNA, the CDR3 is TGCAGTGCTAGAGCGAGCGTAAGCACAGATACGCAGTATTTT. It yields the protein CSARASVSTDTQYF.

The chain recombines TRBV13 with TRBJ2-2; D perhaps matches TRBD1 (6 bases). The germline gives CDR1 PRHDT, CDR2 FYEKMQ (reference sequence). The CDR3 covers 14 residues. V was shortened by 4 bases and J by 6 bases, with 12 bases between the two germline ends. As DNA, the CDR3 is TGTGCCAGCAGCTCACCAACAGGGCCCGGGGAGCTGTTTTTT. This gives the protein CASSSPTGPGELFF.

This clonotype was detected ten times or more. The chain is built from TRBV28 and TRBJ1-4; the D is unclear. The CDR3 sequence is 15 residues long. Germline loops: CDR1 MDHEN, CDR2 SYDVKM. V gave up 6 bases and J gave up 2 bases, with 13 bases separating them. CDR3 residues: CASSLPAGTNEKLFF. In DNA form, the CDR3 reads TGTGCCAGCAGCCTACCCGCAGGTACTAATGAAAAACTGTTTTTT.

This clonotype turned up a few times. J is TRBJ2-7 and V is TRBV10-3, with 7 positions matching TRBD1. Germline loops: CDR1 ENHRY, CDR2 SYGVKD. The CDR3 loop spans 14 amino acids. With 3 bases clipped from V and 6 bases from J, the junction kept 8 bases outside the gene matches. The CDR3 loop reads CAISDGTAPGEQYF. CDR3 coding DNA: TGTGCCATCAGTGACGGGACAGCCCCGGGCGAGCAGTACTTC.

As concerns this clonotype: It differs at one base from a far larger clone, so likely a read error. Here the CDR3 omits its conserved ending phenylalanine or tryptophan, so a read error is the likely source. The DNA of the CDR3 is TGTGCCAGCAGTTTAACCGGGACAGGTCCCTACGAGCAGTACCTC. It yields the protein CASSLTGTGPYEQYL. This sequence joins TRBV6-9 and TRBJ2-7; TRBD1 agrees at 8 bases. The length of the CDR3 is 15 residues. The V gene end was trimmed by 4 bases and the J gene end by 2 bases; junction bases not matched to a gene: 7. The V gene's germline CDR1 is MNHGY and CDR2 SVAAGI.

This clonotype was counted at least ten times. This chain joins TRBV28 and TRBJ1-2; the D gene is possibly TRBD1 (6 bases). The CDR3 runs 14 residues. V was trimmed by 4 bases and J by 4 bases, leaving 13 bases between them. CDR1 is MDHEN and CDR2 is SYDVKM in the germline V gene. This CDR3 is CASSSSGTTYGYTF. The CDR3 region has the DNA TGTGCCAGCAGTTCCTCCGGGACAACCTATGGCTACACCTTC.

The DNA of the CDR3 is TGTGCCAGCAGAGGGGATTCAAGCAATCAGCCCCAGCATTTT. This codes for CASRGDSSNQPQHF. The gene calls are TRBV19 and TRBJ1-5; weak D call: TRBD1 (5 bases). Germline V gives CDR1 LNHDA, CDR2 SQIVND (reference sequence). The V and J ends lost 9 bases and 1 base respectively, with 13 bases between them. The CDR3 has 14 amino acids.

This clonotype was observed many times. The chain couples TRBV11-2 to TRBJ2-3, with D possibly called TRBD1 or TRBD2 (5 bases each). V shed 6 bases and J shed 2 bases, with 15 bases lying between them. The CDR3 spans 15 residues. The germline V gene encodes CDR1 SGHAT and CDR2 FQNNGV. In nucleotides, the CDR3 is TGTGCCAGCAGAAGACCGGGACGGCTCACAGATACGCAGTATTTT. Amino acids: CASRRPGRLTDTQYF.

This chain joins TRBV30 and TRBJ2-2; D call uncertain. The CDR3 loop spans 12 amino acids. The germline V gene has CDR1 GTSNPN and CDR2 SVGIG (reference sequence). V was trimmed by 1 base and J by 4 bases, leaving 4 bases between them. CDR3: CAWSGTTGELFF. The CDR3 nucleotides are TGTGCCTGGAGTGGTACCACCGGGGAGCTGTTTTTT.

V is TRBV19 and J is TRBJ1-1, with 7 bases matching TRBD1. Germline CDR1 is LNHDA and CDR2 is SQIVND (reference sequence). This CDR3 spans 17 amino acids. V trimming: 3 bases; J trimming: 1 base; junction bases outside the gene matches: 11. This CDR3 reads CASSIGKVQGRNTEAFF. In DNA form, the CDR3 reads TGTGCCAGTAGTATCGGAAAGGTACAGGGGAGGAACACTGAAGCTTTCTTT.

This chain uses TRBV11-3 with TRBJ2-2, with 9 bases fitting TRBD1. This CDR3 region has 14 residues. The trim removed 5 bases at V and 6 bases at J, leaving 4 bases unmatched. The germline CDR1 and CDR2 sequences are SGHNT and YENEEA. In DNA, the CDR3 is TGTGCCAGCAGCACCCGACAGGGGGCCGGGGAGCTGTTTTTT. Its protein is CASSTRQGAGELFF.

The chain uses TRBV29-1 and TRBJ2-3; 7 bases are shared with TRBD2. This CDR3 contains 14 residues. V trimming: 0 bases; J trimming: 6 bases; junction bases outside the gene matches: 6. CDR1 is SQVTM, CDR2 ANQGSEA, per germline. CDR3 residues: CSVEEQGGLDTQYF. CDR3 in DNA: TGCAGCGTTGAAGAGCAGGGAGGGTTGGATACGCAGTATTTT.

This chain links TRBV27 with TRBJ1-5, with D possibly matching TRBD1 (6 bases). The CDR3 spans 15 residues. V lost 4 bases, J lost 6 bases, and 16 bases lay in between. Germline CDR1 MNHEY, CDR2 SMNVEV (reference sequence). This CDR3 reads CASSSKRGPGQPQHF. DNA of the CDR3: TGTGCCAGCAGTTCCAAGCGGGGGCCGGGTCAGCCCCAGCATTTT.

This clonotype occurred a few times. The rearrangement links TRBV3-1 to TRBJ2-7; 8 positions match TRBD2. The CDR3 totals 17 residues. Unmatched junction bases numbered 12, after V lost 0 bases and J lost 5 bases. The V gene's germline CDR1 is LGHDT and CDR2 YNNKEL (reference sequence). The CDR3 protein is CASSQDRLGTSSHEQYF. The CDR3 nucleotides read TGTGCCAGCAGCCAAGATCGTTTGGGGACTAGTTCCCACGAGCAGTACTTC.

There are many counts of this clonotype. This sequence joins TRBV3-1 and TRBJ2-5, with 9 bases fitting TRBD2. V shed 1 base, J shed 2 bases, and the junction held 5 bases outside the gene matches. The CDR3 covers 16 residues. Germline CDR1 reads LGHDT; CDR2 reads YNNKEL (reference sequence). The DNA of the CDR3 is TGTGCCAGCAGCCAAGGGCTAGCGGGATATCAAGAGACCCAGTACTTC. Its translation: CASSQGLAGYQETQYF.

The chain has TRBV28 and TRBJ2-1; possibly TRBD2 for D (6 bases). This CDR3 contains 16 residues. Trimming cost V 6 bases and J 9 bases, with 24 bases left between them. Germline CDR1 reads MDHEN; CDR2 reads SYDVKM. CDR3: CASSSTAATSRGEQFF. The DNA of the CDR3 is TGTGCCAGCAGCTCTACCGCCGCGACTAGTCGCGGTGAGCAGTTCTTC.